Following are 6 T cell receptor beta chains from one sample sequenced in a study of Graves' ophthalmopathy and Graves' hyperthyroidism. RNA transcripts were the source from which TCR beta CDR3 regions were amplified. HTBI-primed RT-PCR formed the first round, and a multiplex PCR formed the second. One entry per CDR3 protein, called by TCRdb with MiXCR from the multiplex PCR reads. Among 350,000 to 450,000 distinct CDR3 sequences listed, around 16% were seen once. The sequenced sample was peripheral blood. The origin of the receptors is a young woman with Graves' ophthalmopathy.

This chain connects TRBV11-2 to TRBJ1-3; TRBD1 might be the D (6 bases). Trimming removed 5 bases from V and 2 bases from J, with 13 bases in between. The CDR3 totals 15 residues. Germline-derived CDR1 and CDR2 are SGHAT and FQNNGV. The CDR3 DNA is TGTGCCAGCAGCGCAACCGGGACACCTGGAAACACCATATATTTT. Translating gives CASSATGTPGNTIYF.

The chain carries TRBV12-3 or TRBV12-4 and TRBJ1-5; TRBD1 matches 9 bases. V gave up 7 bases and J gave up 4 bases; unmatched junction bases: 8. This CDR3 is built from 15 residues. The CDR3 sequence is CASTPGQGKNQPQHF. CDR3 nucleotides: TGTGCCAGCACTCCGGGACAGGGAAAAAATCAGCCCCAGCATTTT.

In this sample, this clonotype turned up many times. The chain recombines TRBV27 with TRBJ1-6, with 7 nucleotides matching TRBD1. The V segment lost 6 bases and the J segment 5 bases; nucleotides outside the gene matches: 10. The length of the CDR3 is 16 residues. Germline V gives CDR1 MNHEY, CDR2 SMNVEV (reference sequence). As DNA, the CDR3 is TGTGCCAGCAGGGAGAAGGGACAGAAGAATAATTCACCCCTCCACTTT. Protein sequence: CASREKGQKNNSPLHF.

This clonotype was picked up many times. The chain joins TRBV29-1 to TRBJ1-1; TRBD1 aligns across 7 bases. This CDR3 has 13 amino acids. J was trimmed by 0 bases and V by 8 bases; bases with no gene match: 6. The germline V gene has CDR1 SQVTM and CDR2 ANQGSEA. In DNA form, the CDR3 reads TGCAGCACAAGACAGGGATTGAACACTGAAGCTTTCTTT. As protein: CSTRQGLNTEAFF. The complete variable domain, with remaining parts taken from reference TRBV29-1 and TRBJ1-1, reads SAVISQKPSRDICQRGTSLTIQCQVDSQVTMMFWYRQQPGQSLTLIATANQGSEATYESGFVIDKFPISRPNLTFSTLTVSNMSPEDSSIYLCSTRQGLNTEAFFGQGTRLTVV.

This clonotype was observed many times. The chain is built from TRBV6-5 and TRBJ1-1; 7 bases map to TRBD1. The V gene end was trimmed by 1 base and the J gene end by 4 bases; junction bases not matched to a gene: 9. This CDR3 is built from 16 residues. Per germline, CDR1 MNHEY and CDR2 SVGAGI. CDR3 in amino acids: CASSYLQGIWATEAFF. The CDR3 bases are TGTGCCAGCAGTTACTTACAGGGGATTTGGGCCACTGAAGCTTTCTTT.

Many counts were recorded for this clonotype. This sequence joins TRBV20-1 and TRBJ2-5; D remains unclear. Germline V lookup: CDR1 DFQATT, CDR2 SNEGSKA (reference sequence). V was trimmed by 2 bases and J by 1 base, leaving 2 bases between them. CDR3 length: 11 residues. The CDR3 DNA follows: TGCAGTGCTAGAATCCAAGAGACCCAGTACTTC. Its protein is CSARIQETQYF.